This T cell receptor beta chain came from a study of T cell responses to AZD1222 COVID-19 vaccine. In the case of this clone: Its antigen is unidentified.

The CDR3 length is 17 residues. Unmatched junction bases numbered 6, after V lost 2 bases and J lost 0 bases. Germline CDR1 MNHEY, CDR2 SVGEGT. TCRdb keeps only in-frame clones here, not all; method: immunoSEQ multiplex PCR. The sample consists of about 75,000 clones, more than 70% of them appearing once. Study-level findings and limits: The CD4 TCRs associated with vaccination extended across spike and predominated at 160-218 and 743-854. A mostly white British donor set with more females was recruited, and clonal diversity was possibly underestimated.

This receptor was taken from an adult who received the MenACWY meningococcal vaccine as a control. This chain joins TRBV6-2 or TRBV6-3 and TRBJ2-4; 8 bases are a match to TRBD2. The sequencing used peripheral blood, collected 28 days after the second dose of the MenACWY control vaccine. The CDR3 DNA is TGTGCCAGCAGTTACCCGACTAGCGTTTTAGCCAAAAACATTCAGTACTTC. Protein sequence: CASSYPTSVLAKNIQYF.